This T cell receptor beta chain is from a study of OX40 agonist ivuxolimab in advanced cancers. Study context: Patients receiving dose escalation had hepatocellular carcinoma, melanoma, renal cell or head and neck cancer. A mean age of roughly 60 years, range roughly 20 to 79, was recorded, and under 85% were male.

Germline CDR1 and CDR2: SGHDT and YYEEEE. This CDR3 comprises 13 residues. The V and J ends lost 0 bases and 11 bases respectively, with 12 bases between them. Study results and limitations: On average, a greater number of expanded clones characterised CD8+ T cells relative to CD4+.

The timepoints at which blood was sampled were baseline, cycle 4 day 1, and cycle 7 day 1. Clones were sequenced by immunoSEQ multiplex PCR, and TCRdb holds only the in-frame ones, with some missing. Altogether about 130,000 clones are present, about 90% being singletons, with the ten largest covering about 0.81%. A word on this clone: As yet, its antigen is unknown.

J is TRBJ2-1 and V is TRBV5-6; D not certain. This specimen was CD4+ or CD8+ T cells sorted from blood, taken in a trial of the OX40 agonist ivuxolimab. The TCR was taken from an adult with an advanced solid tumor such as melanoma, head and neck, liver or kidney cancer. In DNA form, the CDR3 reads TGTGCCAGCAGCTTGGAGGTGGGTGTAAAGCAGTTCTTC. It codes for CASSLEVGVKQFF. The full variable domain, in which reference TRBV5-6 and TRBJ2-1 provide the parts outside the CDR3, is DAGVTQSPTHLIKTRGQQVTLRCSPKSGHDTVSWYQQALGQGPQFIFQYYEEEERQRGNFPDRFSGHQFPNYSSELNVNALLLGDSALYLCASSLEVGVKQFFGPGTRLTVL.